What follows describes a single T cell receptor (beta chain). What it binds is unknown. Profiled with immunoSEQ multiplex PCR; TCRdb holds only in-frame clones, not every one. In the table there are 240,000 or so clones, more than 80% of which are singletons. With V trimmed by 11 bases and J by 5 bases, 12 bases remained unmatched. Germline V gives CDR1 LNHDA, CDR2 SQIVND (reference sequence). This CDR3 comprises 14 residues. The data belong to a study of T cell responses to AZD1222 COVID-19 vaccine. Study at large: Second doses were pooled across both intervals (about 4 or about 12 weeks).

Study conclusions and caveats: Regions left unmutated in variants are reportedly the target of nearly half of spike-specific TCRs. In a largely white British group with more females than males, clonal diversity was possibly underestimated.

The material sequenced was peripheral blood, taken on day 0 of AZD1222 vaccination. This chain joins TRBV19 and TRBJ1-5; 7 bases match TRBD1. The TCR comes from an adult in good health. The CDR3 reads CASSDRSFHQPQHF. As DNA, the CDR3 is TGTGCCTCATCGGACAGGAGTTTCCATCAGCCCCAGCATTTT. The whole variable domain, filled in from reference TRBV19 and TRBJ1-5, reads DGGITQSPKYLFRKEGQNVTLSCEQNLNHDAMYWYRQDPGQGLRLIYYSQIVNDFQKGDIAEGYSVSREKKESFPLTVTSAQKNPTAFYLCASSDRSFHQPQHFGDGTRLSIL.